Each of the 5 T cell receptor beta chains below was sequenced from the same sample in a study of blood T cell repertoires in COVID-19. Assay used: immunoSEQ multiplex PCR; TCRdb lists only in-frame clones, some missing. The sample has about 140,000 clones; around 79% are singletons. Sequenced material: peripheral blood. The receptors shown here come from a middle-aged man with active or convalescent COVID-19.

The chain carries TRBV4-2 and TRBJ1-3; D ambiguous. The germline CDR1 and CDR2 sequences are LGHNA and YNFKEQ. Trimming stripped 0 bases from V and 0 bases from J, with 6 bases between. CDR3 length: 15 residues. CDR3 loop: CASSQDHSSGNTIYF. DNA for the CDR3: TGTGCCAGCAGCCAAGATCACAGCTCTGGAAACACCATATATTTT.

The chain is built from TRBV19 and TRBJ2-1; 14 bases align to TRBD2. Trimming at V came to 5 bases and at J to 9 bases, leaving 9 bases not matched to a gene. Germline V gives CDR1 LNHDA, CDR2 SQIVND (reference sequence). CDR3 length equals 16 residues. The CDR3 here is CASSVRLAGGPSEQFF. In DNA form, the CDR3 reads TGTGCCAGTAGTGTCCGACTAGCGGGAGGGCCCAGTGAGCAGTTCTTC.

V usage is TRBV2 and J usage is TRBJ1-4; D might be TRBD1 (6 bases). The CDR3 consists of 12 residues. Trimming cost V 6 bases and J 12 bases, with 14 bases left between them. Germline V lookup: CDR1 SNHLY, CDR2 FYNNEI. The CDR3 spells CASRPDSGELFF. DNA for the CDR3: TGTGCCAGCAGGCCGGACAGTGGGGAACTGTTTTTT.

The chain carries TRBV25-1 and TRBJ2-7, with TRBD1 as a possible D gene (5 bases). This CDR3 has 13 amino acids. Germline values: CDR1 MGHDK, CDR2 SYGVNS. Trimming pared 4 bases from V and 4 bases from J, leaving 11 bases between. CDR3 nucleotides: TGTGCCAGCAGTGCGAGACAGATTTACGAGCAGTACTTC. Protein sequence: CASSARQIYEQYF.

This chain connects TRBV19 to TRBJ2-7; 9 nucleotides align to TRBD2. Germline V gene lookup returns CDR1 LNHDA and CDR2 SQIVND (reference sequence). J lost 1 base, V lost 3 bases, and 1 base had no gene match. This CDR3 spans 14 amino acids. In nucleotides, the CDR3 is TGTGCCAGTAGTATGCTAGCGGGGTCCTACGAGCAGTACTTC. This codes for CASSMLAGSYEQYF.